What follows are 18 T cell receptor beta chains derived from one specimen sequenced in a study of T cells after posttransplantation cyclophosphamide. Clones were sequenced by immunoSEQ multiplex PCR, and TCRdb holds only the in-frame ones, with some missing. The table has 45,000 to 60,000 clones, 85% to 95% seen once. Sequenced sample: PBMCs. The receptors originated from a woman aged 45-65 years in good health and a related stem cell transplant donor.

This chain links TRBV10-3 with TRBJ1-1; a possible D gene is TRBD1 (5 bases). CDR1 ENHRY and CDR2 SYGVKD come from the germline V gene. V was trimmed by 0 bases and J by 3 bases, leaving 11 bases between them. CDR3 length: 15 amino acids. CDR3 sequence: CAISESGRVDTEAFF. CDR3 nucleotides: TGTGCCATCAGTGAGTCGGGCAGGGTGGACACTGAAGCTTTCTTT.

The chain employs TRBV4-2 and TRBJ2-3; D remains unclear. Trimming took off 1 base at V and 5 bases at J, with 7 bases between the two ends. Germline assignment: CDR1 LGHNA and CDR2 YNFKEQ. This CDR3 has 13 residues. This CDR3 reads CASSQVARDTQYF. CDR3 coding DNA: TGTGCCAGCAGCCAAGTGGCCCGAGATACGCAGTATTTT.

J is TRBJ2-1 and V is TRBV11-2; 9 bases match TRBD1. The CDR3 covers 16 residues. Germline V gene sequence: CDR1 SGHAT, CDR2 FQNNGV. V lost 5 bases to trimming and J lost 7 bases; unmatched junction nucleotides: 12. The CDR3 loop is CASSPSPWTGANEQFF. Written as DNA, the CDR3 is TGTGCCAGCAGCCCCAGTCCTTGGACAGGGGCGAATGAGCAGTTCTTC.

The rearrangement uses TRBV6-4 and TRBJ2-3; 8 bases fit TRBD1. CDR1 is MRHNA, CDR2 SNTAGT, per germline. CDR3 length: 15 residues. Trimming at V came to 5 bases and at J to 2 bases, leaving 6 bases not matched to a gene. The CDR3 DNA reads as TGTGCCAGCAGTCCGGGACAGGTCGACACAGATACGCAGTATTTT. Translating gives CASSPGQVDTDTQYF.

The count of this clone is one. The rearrangement links TRBV2 to TRBJ2-7; 9 nucleotides match TRBD2. V dropped 6 bases and J dropped 5; count of bases not matched to a gene: 11. This CDR3 spans 15 amino acids. Germline values: CDR1 SNHLY, CDR2 FYNNEI. The CDR3 nucleotides are TGTGCCAGCAGGTCACCGGGACTAGCTGACAACGAGCAGTACTTC. This gives the protein CASRSPGLADNEQYF.

J is TRBJ2-3 and V is TRBV18; 11 bases map to TRBD1. After removal of 3 bases from V and 5 bases from J, the junction contained 10 bases not matched to a gene. Germline loops: CDR1 KGHSH, CDR2 LQKENI. The CDR3 length is 17 residues. The CDR3 here is CASSPYGGQGAGDTQYF. Here the CDR3 DNA reads TGTGCCAGCTCACCCTACGGTGGACAGGGGGCTGGAGATACGCAGTATTTT.

A remark on this clone: Other DNA sequences from this sample encode an identical CDR3 as well. The chain couples TRBV15 to TRBJ1-6; D is undetermined. Trimming left V 0 bases short and J 0 bases short, with 9 bases between. CDR3 size: 17 residues. Germline-derived CDR1 and CDR2 are LNHNV and YYDKDF (reference sequence). CDR3 loop: CATSRDPESSYNSPLHF. CDR3 coding DNA: TGTGCCACCAGCAGAGATCCGGAGAGCTCCTATAATTCACCCCTCCACTTT.

The chain couples TRBV27 to TRBJ1-2; D ambiguous. This CDR3 contains 15 residues. V lost 3 bases and J 0 bases, leaving 11 bases between the germline ends. Germline V gene data show CDR1 as MNHEY and CDR2 as SMNVEV (reference sequence). The CDR3 DNA sequence: TGTGCCAGCAGTTTTAGCCGGAGAGCTAACTATGGCTACACCTTC. This sequence encodes CASSFSRRANYGYTF.

CDR3 amino acids: CASRKTAITDEQYF. The CDR3 DNA sequence: TGTGCCAGCAGGAAGACAGCAATAACAGACGAGCAGTACTTC. The chain links TRBV28 to TRBJ2-7; tentatively, D is TRBD1 (5 bases). The CDR3 is 14 residues long. V was trimmed by 6 bases and J by 5 bases, leaving 17 bases between them. Per germline, CDR1 MDHEN and CDR2 SYDVKM.

The chain carries TRBV5-1 and TRBJ2-1; 8 bases are shared with TRBD2. The V gene's germline CDR1 is SGHRS and CDR2 YFSETQ. The V and J ends lost 0 bases and 7 bases, in that order; junction bases with no gene match: 9. The CDR3 contains 16 residues. The DNA of the CDR3 is TGCGCCAGCAGCTTGGGGATAGCGGGGCCCTTTAATGAGCAGTTCTTC. Translation gives CASSLGIAGPFNEQFF. The whole variable domain, filled in from reference TRBV5-1 and TRBJ2-1, reads KAGVTQTPRYLIKTRGQQVTLSCSPISGHRSVSWYQQTPGQGLQFLFEYFSETQRNKGNFPGRFSGRQFSNSRSEMNVSTLELGDSALYLCASSLGIAGPFNEQFFGPGTRLTVL.

The rearrangement links TRBV28 to TRBJ1-2; a weak D match, TRBD1 (6 bases). V was trimmed by 6 bases and J by 8 bases, leaving 22 bases between them. Germline V gives CDR1 MDHEN, CDR2 SYDVKM. The CDR3 has 15 residues. The chain's CDR3 is CASRGWQGLLEGYTF. The CDR3 coding sequence is TGTGCCAGCAGGGGGTGGCAGGGGCTATTGGAAGGCTACACCTTC.

The CDR3 protein is CASVTGDANEKLFF. The CDR3 nucleotides read TGTGCCAGCGTCACAGGGGATGCTAATGAAAAACTGTTTTTT. V gene TRBV6-1 combines with J gene TRBJ1-4; 7 bases are a match to TRBD1. The CDR3 consists of 14 residues. Trimming cost V 8 bases and J 3 bases; bases outside gene matches: 6. Per the germline V gene, CDR1 is MNHNS and CDR2 is SASEGT.

DNA of the CDR3: TGTGCCAGCAGCTTAATCACCGGGACCGGGGAGCTGTTTTTT. Its translation: CASSLITGTGELFF. The rearrangement joins TRBV11-3 to TRBJ2-2; D not resolved. V was trimmed by 2 bases and J by 5 bases, leaving 9 bases between them. CDR1 is SGHNT and CDR2 is YENEEA in the germline V gene. This CDR3 comprises 14 residues.

This chain links TRBV4-2 with TRBJ2-2, with TRBD2 matching over 11 bases. With V trimmed by 0 bases and J by 1 base, 4 bases remained unmatched. The length of the CDR3 is 18 residues. Per the germline V gene, CDR1 is LGHNA and CDR2 is YNFKEQ. The CDR3 loop is CASSQESGLAGNTGELFF. For the CDR3, the DNA is TGTGCCAGCAGCCAAGAAAGTGGACTAGCGGGGAACACCGGGGAGCTGTTTTTT.

This clone was counted once. The rearrangement joins TRBV2 to TRBJ2-2; weak D call: TRBD1 (6 bases). Trimming pared 6 bases from V and 2 bases from J, leaving 10 bases between. The CDR3 has 14 amino acids. Germline V gene sequence: CDR1 SNHLY, CDR2 FYNNEI. DNA for the CDR3: TGTGCCAGCAGGCCGGGACATAACACCGGGGAGCTGTTTTTT. Encoded protein: CASRPGHNTGELFF.

The chain carries TRBV21-1 and TRBJ2-2; the table calls TRBD1, which could not be checked here. TRBV21-1 is designated a pseudogene. The CDR3 runs 16 residues. CDR3 in amino acids: CASICRGRKNTGELFF. The CDR3 DNA is TGTGCCAGCATCTGCAGGGGGCGAAAAAACACCGGGGAGCTGTTTTTT.

The V and J genes are TRBV7-2 and TRBJ2-5; maybe TRBD2 (6 bases). Germline V gives CDR1 SGHTA, CDR2 FQGNSA. V lost 8 bases and J lost 5, with 15 bases in between. There are 13 residues in the CDR3. CDR3 coding DNA: TGTGCCAGCCAGAGGCCGGGGGTGGAGACCCAGTACTTC. Encoded protein: CASQRPGVETQYF.

This chain links TRBV5-6 with TRBJ2-7; D gene unclear. V shed 1 base and J shed 7 bases, with 9 bases lying between them. CDR3 length: 12 amino acids. Germline-derived CDR1 and CDR2 are SGHDT and YYEEEE. CDR3 amino acids: CASSLPAGEQYF. CDR3 nucleotides: TGTGCCAGCAGCTTGCCGGCCGGGGAGCAGTACTTC.